This TCR beta chain was observed in a study of identical twins. This clonotype was found many times. Its antigen is unknown. Healthy Caucasians, and only they, were the donors. General study points: Researchers reported weaker excess twin sharing in beta out-of-frame sequences.

The authors used template switching to add a universal primer site and gave cDNA unique molecular identifiers. One entry per CDR3 protein results from TCRdb running MiXCR on the 5' RACE reads. Of roughly 250,000 distinct CDR3 sequences in the sample, roughly 7% were seen once. The same sample was also used in a study of yellow fever vaccine responses in identical twins. As that study records: Each twin's T cell response to the vaccine was reported to look partly convergent and partly personalized.

Sequenced material: memory (CD45RO+) T cells sorted from blood. This receptor was identified in a woman aged 18-30 years in good health.

The CDR3 DNA is TGTGCCAGCAGTATCTCCCCCGGGAGCTTTCAAGAGACCCAGTACTTC. This codes for CASSISPGSFQETQYF. The J gene is TRBJ2-5, the V gene TRBV28; possibly TRBD2 for D (6 bases). Trimming removed 5 bases from V and 2 bases from J, with 18 bases in between. Germline values: CDR1 MDHEN, CDR2 SYDVKM. This CDR3 has 16 residues.